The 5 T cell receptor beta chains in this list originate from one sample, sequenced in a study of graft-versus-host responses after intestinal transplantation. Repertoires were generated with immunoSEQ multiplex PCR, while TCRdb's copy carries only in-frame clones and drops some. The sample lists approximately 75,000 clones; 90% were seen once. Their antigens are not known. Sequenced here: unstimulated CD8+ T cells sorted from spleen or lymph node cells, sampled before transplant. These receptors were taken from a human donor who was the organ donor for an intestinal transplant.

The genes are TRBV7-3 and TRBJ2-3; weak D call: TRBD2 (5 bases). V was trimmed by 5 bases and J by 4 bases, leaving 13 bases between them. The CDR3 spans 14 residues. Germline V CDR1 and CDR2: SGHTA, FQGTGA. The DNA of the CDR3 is TGTGCCAGCAGCGAACTAGGGTCCGCAGATACGCAGTATTTT. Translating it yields CASSELGSADTQYF.

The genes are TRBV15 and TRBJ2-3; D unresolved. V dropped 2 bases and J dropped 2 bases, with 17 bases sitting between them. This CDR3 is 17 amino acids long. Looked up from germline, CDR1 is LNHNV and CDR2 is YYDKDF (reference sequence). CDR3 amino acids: CATSRFTASLNTDTQYF. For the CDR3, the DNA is TGTGCCACCAGCAGATTTACTGCTTCACTAAACACAGATACGCAGTATTTT. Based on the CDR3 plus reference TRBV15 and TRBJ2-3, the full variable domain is DAMVIQNPRYQVTQFGKPVTLSCSQTLNHNVMYWYQQKSSQAPKLLFHYYDKDFNNEADTPDNFQSRRPNTSFCFLDIRSPGLGDTAMYLCATSRFTASLNTDTQYFGPGTRLTVL.

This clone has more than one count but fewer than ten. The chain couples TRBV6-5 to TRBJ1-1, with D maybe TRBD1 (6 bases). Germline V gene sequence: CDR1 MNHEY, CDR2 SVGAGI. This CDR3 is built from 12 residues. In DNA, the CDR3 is TGTGCGGAGGGGGGGGTTGGCACTGAAGCTTTCTTT. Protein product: CAEGGVGTEAFF.

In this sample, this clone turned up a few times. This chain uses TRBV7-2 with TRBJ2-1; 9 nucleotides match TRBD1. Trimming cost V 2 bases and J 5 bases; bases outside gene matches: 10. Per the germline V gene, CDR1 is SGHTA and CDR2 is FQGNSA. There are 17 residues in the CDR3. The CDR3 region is CASSLFAGTGLDNEQFF. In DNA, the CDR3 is TGTGCCAGCAGCTTATTTGCCGGGACAGGGCTTGACAATGAGCAGTTCTTC.

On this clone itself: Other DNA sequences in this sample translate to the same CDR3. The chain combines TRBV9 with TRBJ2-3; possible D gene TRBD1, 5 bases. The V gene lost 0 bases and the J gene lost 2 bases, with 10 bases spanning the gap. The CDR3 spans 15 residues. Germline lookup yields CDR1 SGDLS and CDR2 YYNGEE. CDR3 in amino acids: CASSVGGGSTDTQYF. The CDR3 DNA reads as TGTGCCAGCAGCGTAGGGGGCGGATCCACAGATACGCAGTATTTT.